This entry features one T cell receptor beta chain sequence. The identical CDR3 is also encoded by other nucleotide sequences in the sample. The CDR3 extends over 14 amino acids. V lost 6 bases to trimming and J lost 0 bases, with 10 bases between them. Germline assignment: CDR1 MNHEY and CDR2 SVGAGI. These data belong to a study of control samples from healthy donors and cancer patients. Clones were read by immunoSEQ multiplex PCR, and TCRdb kept only the in-frame ones, dropping some. The data hold 20,000 to 25,000 clones, with 75% to 90% observed a single time. The TCR originated in a man in his 60s with head and neck cancer. The chain recombines TRBV6-5 with TRBJ2-3; D perhaps matches TRBD1 (6 bases). Sequencing was carried out using PBMCs. The CDR3 sequence is CASRLQGSTDTQYF. In nucleotides, the CDR3 is TGTGCCAGCAGATTACAGGGAAGCACAGATACGCAGTATTTT.